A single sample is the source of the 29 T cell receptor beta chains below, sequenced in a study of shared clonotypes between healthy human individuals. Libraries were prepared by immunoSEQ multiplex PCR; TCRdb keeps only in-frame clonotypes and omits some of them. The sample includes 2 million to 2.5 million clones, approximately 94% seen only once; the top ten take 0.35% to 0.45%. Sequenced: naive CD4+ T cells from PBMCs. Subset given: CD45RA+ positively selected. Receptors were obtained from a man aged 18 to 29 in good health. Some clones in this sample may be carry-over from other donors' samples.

CDR3 bases: TGTGCCAGCAGCTCAGGACTAGCGGGAGTCAGAAATGAGCAGTTCTTC. Its translation: CASSSGLAGVRNEQFF. The chain links TRBV7-3 to TRBJ2-1, with 13 bases matching TRBD2. Trimming removed 4 bases from V and 7 bases from J; junction bases left unmatched: 7. The CDR3 is 16 amino acids. Germline V gene sequence: CDR1 SGHTA, CDR2 FQGTGA.

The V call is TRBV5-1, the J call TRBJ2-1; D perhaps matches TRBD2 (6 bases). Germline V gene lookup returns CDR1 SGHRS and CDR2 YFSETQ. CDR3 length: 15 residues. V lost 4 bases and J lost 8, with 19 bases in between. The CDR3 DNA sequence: TGCGCCAGCAGCCCCGACGGGGGACCGCGCGATGAGCAGTTCTTC. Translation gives CASSPDGGPRDEQFF.

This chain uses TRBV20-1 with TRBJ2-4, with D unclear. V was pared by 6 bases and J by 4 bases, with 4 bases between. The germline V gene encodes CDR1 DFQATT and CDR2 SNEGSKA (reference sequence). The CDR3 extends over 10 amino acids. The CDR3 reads CSAVKNIQYF. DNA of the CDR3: TGCAGTGCCGTAAAAAACATTCAGTACTTC.

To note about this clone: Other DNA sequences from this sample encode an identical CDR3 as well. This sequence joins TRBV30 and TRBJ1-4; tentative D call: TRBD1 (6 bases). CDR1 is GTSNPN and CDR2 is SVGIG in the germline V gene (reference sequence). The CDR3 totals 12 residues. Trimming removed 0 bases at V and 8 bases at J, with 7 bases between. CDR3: CAWSVGGEKLFF. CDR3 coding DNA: TGTGCCTGGAGTGTAGGGGGAGAAAAACTGTTTTTT. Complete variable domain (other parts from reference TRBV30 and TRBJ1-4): SQTIHQWPATLVQPVGSPLSLECTVEGTSNPNLYWYRQAAGRGLQLLFYSVGIGQISSEVPQNLSASRPQDRQFILSSKKLLLSDSGFYLCAWSVGGEKLFFGSGTQLSVL.

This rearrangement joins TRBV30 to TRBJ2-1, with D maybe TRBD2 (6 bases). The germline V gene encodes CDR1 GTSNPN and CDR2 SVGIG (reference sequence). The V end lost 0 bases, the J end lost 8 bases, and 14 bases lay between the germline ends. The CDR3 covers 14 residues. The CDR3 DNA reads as TGTGCCTGGAGTGTTTATCGGGAGAGGGATGAGCAGTTCTTC. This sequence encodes CAWSVYRERDEQFF.

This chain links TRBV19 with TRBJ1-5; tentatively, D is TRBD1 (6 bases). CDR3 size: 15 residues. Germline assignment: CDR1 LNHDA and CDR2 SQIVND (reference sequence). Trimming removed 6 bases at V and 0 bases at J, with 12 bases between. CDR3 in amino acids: CASRTTGLSNQPQHF. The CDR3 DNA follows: TGTGCCAGTAGGACGACAGGCCTTAGCAATCAGCCCCAGCATTTT.

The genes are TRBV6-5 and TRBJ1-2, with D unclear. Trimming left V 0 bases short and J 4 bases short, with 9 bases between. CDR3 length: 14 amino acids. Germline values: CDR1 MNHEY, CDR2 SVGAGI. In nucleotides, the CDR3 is TGTGCCAGCAGTTACTCAGGGAGGAGCTATGGCTACACCTTC. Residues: CASSYSGRSYGYTF.

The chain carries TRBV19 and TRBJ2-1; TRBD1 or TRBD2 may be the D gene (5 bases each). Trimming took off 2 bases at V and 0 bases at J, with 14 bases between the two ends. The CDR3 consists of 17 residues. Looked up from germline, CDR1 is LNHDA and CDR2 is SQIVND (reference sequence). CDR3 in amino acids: CASSISGRISSYNEQFF. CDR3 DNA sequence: TGTGCCAGTAGTATATCAGGGAGAATTAGCTCCTACAATGAGCAGTTCTTC.

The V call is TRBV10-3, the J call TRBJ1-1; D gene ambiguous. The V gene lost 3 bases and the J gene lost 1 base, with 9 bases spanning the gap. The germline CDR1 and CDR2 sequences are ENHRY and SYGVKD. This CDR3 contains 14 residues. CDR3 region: CAISEPGRNTEAFF. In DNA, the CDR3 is TGTGCCATCAGTGAACCCGGACGGAACACTGAAGCTTTCTTT.

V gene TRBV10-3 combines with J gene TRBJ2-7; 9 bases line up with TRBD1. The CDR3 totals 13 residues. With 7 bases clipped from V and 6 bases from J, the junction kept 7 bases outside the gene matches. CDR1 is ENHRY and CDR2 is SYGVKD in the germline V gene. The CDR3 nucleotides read TGTGCCATCACGGGGACAGGGTACGGCGAGCAGTACTTC. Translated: CAITGTGYGEQYF.

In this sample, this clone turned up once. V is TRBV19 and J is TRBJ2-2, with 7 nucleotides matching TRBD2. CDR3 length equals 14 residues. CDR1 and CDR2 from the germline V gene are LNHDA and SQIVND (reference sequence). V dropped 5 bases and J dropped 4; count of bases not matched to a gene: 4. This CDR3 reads CASSVLALTGELFF. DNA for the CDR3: TGTGCCAGTAGTGTACTAGCGCTCACCGGGGAGCTGTTTTTT.

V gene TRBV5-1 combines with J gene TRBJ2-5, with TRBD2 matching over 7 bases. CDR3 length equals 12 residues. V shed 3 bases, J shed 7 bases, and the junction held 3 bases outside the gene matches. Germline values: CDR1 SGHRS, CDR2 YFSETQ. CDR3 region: CASSSGGGTQYF. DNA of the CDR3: TGCGCCAGCAGCTCGGGGGGTGGGACCCAGTACTTC.

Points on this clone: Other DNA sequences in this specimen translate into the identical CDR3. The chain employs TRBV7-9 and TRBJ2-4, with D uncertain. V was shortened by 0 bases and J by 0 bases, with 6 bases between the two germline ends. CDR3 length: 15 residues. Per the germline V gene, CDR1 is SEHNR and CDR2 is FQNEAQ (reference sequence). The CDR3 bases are TGTGCCAGCAGCTTAGCCGGCCTAGCCAAAAACATTCAGTACTTC. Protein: CASSLAGLAKNIQYF.

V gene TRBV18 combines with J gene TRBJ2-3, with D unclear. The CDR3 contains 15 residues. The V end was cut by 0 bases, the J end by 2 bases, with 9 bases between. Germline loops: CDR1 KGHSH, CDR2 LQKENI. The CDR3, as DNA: TGTGCCAGCTCACCACCAGGCCGTCCCACAGATACGCAGTATTTT. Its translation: CASSPPGRPTDTQYF.

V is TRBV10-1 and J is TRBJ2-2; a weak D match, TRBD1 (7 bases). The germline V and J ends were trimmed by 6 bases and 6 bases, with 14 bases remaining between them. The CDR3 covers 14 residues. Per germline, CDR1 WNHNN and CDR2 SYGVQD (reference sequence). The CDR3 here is CASSDDREAGELFF. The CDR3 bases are TGCGCCAGCAGCGATGACAGGGAGGCCGGGGAGCTGTTTTTT.

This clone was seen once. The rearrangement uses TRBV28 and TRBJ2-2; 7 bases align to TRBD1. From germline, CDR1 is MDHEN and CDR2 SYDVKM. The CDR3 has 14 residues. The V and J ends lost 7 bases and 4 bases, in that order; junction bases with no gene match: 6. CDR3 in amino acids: CASNGAGGTGELFF. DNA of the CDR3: TGTGCCAGCAATGGGGCAGGGGGCACCGGGGAGCTGTTTTTT.

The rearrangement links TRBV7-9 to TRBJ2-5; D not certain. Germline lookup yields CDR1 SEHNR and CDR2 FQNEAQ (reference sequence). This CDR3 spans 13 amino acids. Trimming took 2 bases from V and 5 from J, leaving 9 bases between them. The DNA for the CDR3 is TGTGCCAGCAGCTTACGTCAATTGGAGACCCAGTACTTC. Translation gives CASSLRQLETQYF.

Here the CDR3 reads CASSLVQGKGQPQHF. CDR3 nucleotide sequence: TGTGCCAGCAGCTTAGTTCAGGGGAAGGGACAGCCCCAGCATTTT. The genes are TRBV7-8 and TRBJ1-5; D possibly corresponds to TRBD1 (6 bases). The CDR3 loop spans 15 amino acids. CDR1 is SGHVS and CDR2 is FQNEAQ in the germline V gene. The germline V and J ends were trimmed by 1 base and 7 bases, with 14 bases remaining between them.

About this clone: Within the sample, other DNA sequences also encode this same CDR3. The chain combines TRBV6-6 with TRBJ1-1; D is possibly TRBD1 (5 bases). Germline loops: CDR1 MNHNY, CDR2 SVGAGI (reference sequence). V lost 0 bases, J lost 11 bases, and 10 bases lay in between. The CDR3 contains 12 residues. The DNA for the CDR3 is TGTGCCAGCAGTTACTCCGGGACGGGTGCTTTCTTT. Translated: CASSYSGTGAFF.

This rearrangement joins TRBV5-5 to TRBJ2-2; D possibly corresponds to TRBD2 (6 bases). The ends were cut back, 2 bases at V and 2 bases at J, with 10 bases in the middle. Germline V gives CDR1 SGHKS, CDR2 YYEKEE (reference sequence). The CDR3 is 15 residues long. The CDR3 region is CASSFGSLNTGELFF. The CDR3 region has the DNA TGTGCCAGCAGCTTCGGGAGCCTTAACACCGGGGAGCTGTTTTTT.

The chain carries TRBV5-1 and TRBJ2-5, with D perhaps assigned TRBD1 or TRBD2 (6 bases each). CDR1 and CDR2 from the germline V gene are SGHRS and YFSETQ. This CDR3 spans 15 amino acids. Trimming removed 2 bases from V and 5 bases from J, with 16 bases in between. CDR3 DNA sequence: TGCGCCAGCAGCTTTGACCCGGGGGCGGTGGAGACCCAGTACTTC. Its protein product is CASSFDPGAVETQYF.

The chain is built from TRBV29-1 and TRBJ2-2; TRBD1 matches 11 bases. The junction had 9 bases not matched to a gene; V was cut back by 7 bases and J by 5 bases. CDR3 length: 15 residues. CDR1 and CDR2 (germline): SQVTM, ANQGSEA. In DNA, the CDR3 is TGCAGCGCTGCGGGGACAGGGGGTGGTACCGGGGAGCTGTTTTTT. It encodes CSAAGTGGGTGELFF.

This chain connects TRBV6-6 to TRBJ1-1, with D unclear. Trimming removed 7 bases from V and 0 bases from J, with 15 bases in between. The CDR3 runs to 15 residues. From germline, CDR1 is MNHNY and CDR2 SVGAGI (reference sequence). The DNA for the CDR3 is TGTGCCAGCAAACCGCCGCACCCCCTGAACACTGAAGCTTTCTTT. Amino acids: CASKPPHPLNTEAFF.

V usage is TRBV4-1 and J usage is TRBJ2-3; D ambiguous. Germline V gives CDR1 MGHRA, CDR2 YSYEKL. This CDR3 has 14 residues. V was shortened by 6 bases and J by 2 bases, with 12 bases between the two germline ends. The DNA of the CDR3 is TGCGCCAGCAGGAGAGGAGTAGACACAGATACGCAGTATTTT. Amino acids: CASRRGVDTDTQYF.

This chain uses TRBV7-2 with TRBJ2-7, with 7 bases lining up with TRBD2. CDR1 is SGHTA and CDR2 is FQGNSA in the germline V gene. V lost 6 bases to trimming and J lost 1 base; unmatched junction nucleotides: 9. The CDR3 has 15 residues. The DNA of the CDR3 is TGTGCCAGCAGTCAGCCCCCGGGACTATCCTACGAGCAGTACTTC. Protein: CASSQPPGLSYEQYF.

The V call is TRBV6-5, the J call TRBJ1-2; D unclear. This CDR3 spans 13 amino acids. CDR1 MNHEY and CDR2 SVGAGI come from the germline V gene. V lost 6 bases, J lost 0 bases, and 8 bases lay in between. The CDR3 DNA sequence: TGTGCCAGCAGGGACCGCGCTAACTATGGCTACACCTTC. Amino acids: CASRDRANYGYTF.

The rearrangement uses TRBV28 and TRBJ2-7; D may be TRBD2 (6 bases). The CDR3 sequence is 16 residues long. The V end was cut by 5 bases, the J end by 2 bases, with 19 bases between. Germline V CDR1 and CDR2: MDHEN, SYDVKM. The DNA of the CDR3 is TGTGCCAGCAGTCCCCATAGATGGGGGGTCACCTACGAGCAGTACTTC. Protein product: CASSPHRWGVTYEQYF.

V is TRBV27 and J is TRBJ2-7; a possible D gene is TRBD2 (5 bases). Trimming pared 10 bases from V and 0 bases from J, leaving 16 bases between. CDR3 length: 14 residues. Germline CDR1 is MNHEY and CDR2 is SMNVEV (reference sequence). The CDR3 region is CATSRVGSSYEQYF. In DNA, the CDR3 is TGTGCCACTTCCAGAGTGGGGAGCTCCTACGAGCAGTACTTC.

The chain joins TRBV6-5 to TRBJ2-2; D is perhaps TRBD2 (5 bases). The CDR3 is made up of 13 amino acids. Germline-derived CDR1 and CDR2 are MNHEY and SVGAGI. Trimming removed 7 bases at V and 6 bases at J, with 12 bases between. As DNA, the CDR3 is TGTGCCAGCACCCGAGGGCAGGCCGGGGAGCTGTTTTTT. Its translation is CASTRGQAGELFF.